The source of this T cell receptor (beta chain) is a study of metastatic and nonmetastatic thyroid tumors. There are many counts of this clone. With MiXCR, TCRdb reprocessed the PCR reads. In the table there are 20,000 to 25,000 clones, 10% to 15% of which are singletons. V was pared by 6 bases and J by 2 bases, with 20 bases between. The CDR3 consists of 16 residues. Per germline, CDR1 ENHRY and CDR2 SYGVKD. Thyroid surgery was preceded by no treatment in any patient. The chain combines TRBV10-3 with TRBJ2-7; no reliable D call. The sequencing sample was made of blood. The clonotype originates from a female donor with papillary thyroid cancer or a benign thyroid nodule (not recorded which). Some clones in this sample may be carry-over from other donors' samples. DNA for the CDR3: TGTGCCATCAGGGGGTTTCGCTCAGACACTACCTACGAGCAGTACTTC. It is translated as CAIRGFRSDTTYEQYF.